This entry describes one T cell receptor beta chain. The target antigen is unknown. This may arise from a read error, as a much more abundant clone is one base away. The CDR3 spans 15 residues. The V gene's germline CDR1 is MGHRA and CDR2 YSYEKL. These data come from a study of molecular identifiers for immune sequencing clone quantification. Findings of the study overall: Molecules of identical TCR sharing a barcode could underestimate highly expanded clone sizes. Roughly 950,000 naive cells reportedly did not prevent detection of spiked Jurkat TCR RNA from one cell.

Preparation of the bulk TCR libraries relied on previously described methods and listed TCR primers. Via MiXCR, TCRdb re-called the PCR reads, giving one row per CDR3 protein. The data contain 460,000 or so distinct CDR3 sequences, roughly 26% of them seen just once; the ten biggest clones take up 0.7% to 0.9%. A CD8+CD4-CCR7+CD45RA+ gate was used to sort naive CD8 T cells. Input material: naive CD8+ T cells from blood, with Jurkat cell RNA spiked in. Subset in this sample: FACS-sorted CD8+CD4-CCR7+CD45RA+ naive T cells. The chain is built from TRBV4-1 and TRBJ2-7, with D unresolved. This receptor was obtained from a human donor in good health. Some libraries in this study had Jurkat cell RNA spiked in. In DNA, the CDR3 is TGCGCCCGCAGCCAAGTCCCGGGCGGCTCCTACGAGCAGTACTTC. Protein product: CARSQVPGGSYEQYF.